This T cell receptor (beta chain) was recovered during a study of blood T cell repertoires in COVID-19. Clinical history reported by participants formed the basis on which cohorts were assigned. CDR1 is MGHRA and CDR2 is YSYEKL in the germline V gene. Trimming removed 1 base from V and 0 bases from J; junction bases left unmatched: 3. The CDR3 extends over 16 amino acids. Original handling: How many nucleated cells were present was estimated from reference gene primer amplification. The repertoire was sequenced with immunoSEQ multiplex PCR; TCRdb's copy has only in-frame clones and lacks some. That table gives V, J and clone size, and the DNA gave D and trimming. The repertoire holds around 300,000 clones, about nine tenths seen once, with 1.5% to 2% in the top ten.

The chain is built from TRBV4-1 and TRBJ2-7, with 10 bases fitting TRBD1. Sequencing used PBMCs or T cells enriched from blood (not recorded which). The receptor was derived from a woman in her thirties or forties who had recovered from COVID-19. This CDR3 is CASSQGQGAGSYEQYF. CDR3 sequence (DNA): TGCGCCAGCAGCCAAGGACAGGGGGCAGGCTCCTACGAGCAGTACTTC.